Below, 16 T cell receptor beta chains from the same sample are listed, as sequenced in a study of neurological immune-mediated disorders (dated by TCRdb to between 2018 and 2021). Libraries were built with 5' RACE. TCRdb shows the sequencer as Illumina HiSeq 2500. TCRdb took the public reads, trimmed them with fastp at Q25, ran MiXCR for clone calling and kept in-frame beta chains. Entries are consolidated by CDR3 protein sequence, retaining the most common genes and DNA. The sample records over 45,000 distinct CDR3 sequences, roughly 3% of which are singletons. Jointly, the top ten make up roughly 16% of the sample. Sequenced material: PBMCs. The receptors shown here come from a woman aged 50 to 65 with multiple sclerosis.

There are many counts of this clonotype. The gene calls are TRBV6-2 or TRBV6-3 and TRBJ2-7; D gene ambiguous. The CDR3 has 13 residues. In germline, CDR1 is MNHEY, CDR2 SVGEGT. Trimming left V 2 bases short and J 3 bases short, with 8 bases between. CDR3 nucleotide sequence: TGTGCCAGCAGTTACAGTGGGGACTACGAGCAGTACGTC. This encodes CASSYSGDYEQYV.

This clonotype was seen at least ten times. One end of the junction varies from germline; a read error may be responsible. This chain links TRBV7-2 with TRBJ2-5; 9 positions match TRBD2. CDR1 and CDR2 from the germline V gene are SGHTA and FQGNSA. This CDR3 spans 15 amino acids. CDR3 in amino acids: CASSFNVDSGGGRFF. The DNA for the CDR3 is TGTGCCAGCAGCTTTAACGTAGATAGCGGGGGTGGCCGTTTCTTC.

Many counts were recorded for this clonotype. Here the CDR3 DNA reads TGCGCCAGCAGCTTGAACAACAGGGGTGAGAACATTCAGTACTTC. It is translated as CASSLNNRGENIQYF. The chain recombines TRBV5-1 with TRBJ2-4, with 7 bases aligning to TRBD1. Germline lookup yields CDR1 SGHRS and CDR2 YFSETQ. The CDR3 spans 15 residues. Losses at the gene ends were 1 base for V and 7 bases for J; bases not matched to a gene: 8.

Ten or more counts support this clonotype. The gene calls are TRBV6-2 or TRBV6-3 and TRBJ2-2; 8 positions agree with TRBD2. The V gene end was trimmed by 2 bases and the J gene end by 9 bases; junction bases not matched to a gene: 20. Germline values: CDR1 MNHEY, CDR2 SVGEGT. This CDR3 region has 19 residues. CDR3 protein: CASSYPSTGRGGPPRELFF. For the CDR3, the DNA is TGTGCCAGCAGTTACCCGTCTACTGGGCGCGGGGGGCCCCCCCGGGAGCTGTTTTTT.

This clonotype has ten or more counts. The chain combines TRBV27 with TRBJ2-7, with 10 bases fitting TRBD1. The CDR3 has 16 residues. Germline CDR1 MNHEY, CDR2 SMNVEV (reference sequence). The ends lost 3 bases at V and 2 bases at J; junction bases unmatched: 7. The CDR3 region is CASSFNNGQGAYEQYF. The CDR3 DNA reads TGTGCCAGCAGTTTCAACAACGGACAGGGGGCCTACGAGCAGTACTTC.

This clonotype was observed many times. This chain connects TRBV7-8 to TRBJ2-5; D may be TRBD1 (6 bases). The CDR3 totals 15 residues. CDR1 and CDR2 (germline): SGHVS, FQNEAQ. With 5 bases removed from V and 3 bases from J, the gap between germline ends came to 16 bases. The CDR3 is CASSLQRDNEETQYF. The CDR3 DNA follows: TGTGCCAGCAGCCTCCAGAGGGACAACGAAGAGACCCAGTACTTC.

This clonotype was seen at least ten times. The CDR3 DNA follows: TGTGCCAGCAGCCAAGTAAATGAGCAGTTCTTC. Amino acids: CASSQVNEQFF. The chain recombines TRBV4-2 with TRBJ2-1; D remains ambiguous. CDR1 is LGHNA, CDR2 YNFKEQ, per germline. Between the trimmed V and J ends, which lost 1 base and 7 bases, there was a span of 2 bases. The CDR3 extends over 11 amino acids.

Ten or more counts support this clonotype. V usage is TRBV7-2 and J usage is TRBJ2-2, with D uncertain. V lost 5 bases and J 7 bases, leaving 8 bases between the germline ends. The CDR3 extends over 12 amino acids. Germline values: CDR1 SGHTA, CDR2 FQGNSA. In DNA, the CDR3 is TGTGCCAGCAGCCTCCAGGTCGGGGAGCTGTTTTTT. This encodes CASSLQVGELFF.

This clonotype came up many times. CDR3 loop: CASSESGRSSYNEQFF. The CDR3 bases are TGCGCCAGCAGTGAGTCAGGCCGCTCCAGCTACAATGAGCAGTTCTTC. The chain couples TRBV10-2 to TRBJ2-1; D not resolved. V was trimmed by 0 bases and J by 3 bases, leaving 12 bases between them. This CDR3 comprises 16 residues. Germline CDR1 reads WSHSY; CDR2 reads SAAADI.

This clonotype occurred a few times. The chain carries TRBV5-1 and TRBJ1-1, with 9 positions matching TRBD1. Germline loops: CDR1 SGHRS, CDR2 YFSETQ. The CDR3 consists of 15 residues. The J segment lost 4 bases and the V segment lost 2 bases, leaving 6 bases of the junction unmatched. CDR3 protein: CASSLVRQGGTEAFF. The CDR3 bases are TGCGCCAGCAGCTTAGTGAGACAGGGGGGCACTGAAGCTTTCTTT. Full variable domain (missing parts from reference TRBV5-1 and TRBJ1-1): KAGVTQTPRYLIKTRGQQVTLSCSPISGHRSVSWYQQTPGQGLQFLFEYFSETQRNKGNFPGRFSGRQFSNSRSEMNVSTLELGDSALYLCASSLVRQGGTEAFFGQGTRLTVV.

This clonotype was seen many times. The CDR3 protein is CSARDSPDTQYF. CDR3 bases: TGCAGTGCTAGAGATAGCCCAGATACGCAGTATTTT. V is TRBV20-1 and J is TRBJ2-3; D not resolved. The CDR3 extends over 12 amino acids. Trimming took 0 bases from V and 4 from J, leaving 5 bases between them. Germline CDR1 DFQATT, CDR2 SNEGSKA (reference sequence).

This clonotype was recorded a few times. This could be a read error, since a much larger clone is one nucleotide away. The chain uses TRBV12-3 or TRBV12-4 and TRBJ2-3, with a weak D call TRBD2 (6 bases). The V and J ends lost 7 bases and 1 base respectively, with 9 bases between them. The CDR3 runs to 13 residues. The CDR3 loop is CASKLAGTDTQYF. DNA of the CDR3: TGTGCCAGCAAACTAGCAGGCACAGATACGCAGTATTTT.

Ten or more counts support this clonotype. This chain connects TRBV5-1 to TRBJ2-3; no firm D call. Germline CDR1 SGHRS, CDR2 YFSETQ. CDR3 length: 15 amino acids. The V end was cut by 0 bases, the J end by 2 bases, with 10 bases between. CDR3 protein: CASSLDLGNTDTQYF. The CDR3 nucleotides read TGCGCCAGCAGCTTGGATTTGGGGAACACAGATACGCAGTATTTT. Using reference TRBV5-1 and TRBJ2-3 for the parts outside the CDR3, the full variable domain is KAGVTQTPRYLIKTRGQQVTLSCSPISGHRSVSWYQQTPGQGLQFLFEYFSETQRNKGNFPGRFSGRQFSNSRSEMNVSTLELGDSALYLCASSLDLGNTDTQYFGPGTRLTVL.

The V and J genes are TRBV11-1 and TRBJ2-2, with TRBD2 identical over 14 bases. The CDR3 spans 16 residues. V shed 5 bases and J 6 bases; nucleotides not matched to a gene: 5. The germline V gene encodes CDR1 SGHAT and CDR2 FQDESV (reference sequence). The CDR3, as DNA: TGTGCCAGCAGCCCGACTAGCGGGAGGGCCTCCGGGGAGCTGTTTTTT. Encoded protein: CASSPTSGRASGELFF.

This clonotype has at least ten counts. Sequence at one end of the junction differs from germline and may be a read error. The CDR3 nucleotides are TGCAGTGCTACTTCGGGACAGAGCACATATACGCAGTATTTT. It is translated as CSATSGQSTYTQYF. The rearrangement uses TRBV20-1 and TRBJ2-3; 7 bases are a match to TRBD1. Germline V gives CDR1 DFQATT, CDR2 SNEGSKA (reference sequence). The CDR3 totals 14 residues.

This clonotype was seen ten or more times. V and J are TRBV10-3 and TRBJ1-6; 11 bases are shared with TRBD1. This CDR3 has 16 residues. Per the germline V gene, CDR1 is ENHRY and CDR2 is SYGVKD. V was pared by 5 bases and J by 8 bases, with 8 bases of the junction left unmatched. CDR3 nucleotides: TGTGCCATCAGTCCTTCGGACAGGGGGCTGGATTCACCCCTCCACTTT. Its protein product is CAISPSDRGLDSPLHF.